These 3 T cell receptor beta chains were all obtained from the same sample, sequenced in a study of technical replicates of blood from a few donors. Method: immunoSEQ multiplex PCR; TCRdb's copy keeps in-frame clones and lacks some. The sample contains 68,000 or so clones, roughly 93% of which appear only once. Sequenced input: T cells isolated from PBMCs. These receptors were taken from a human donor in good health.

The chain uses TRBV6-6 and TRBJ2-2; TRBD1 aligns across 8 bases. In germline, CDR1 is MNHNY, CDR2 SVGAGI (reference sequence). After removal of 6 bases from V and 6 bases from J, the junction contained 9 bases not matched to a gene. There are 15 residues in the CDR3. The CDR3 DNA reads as TGTGCCAGCAGGGCCGGGACAGGAGTACCCGGGGAGCTGTTTTTT. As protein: CASRAGTGVPGELFF.

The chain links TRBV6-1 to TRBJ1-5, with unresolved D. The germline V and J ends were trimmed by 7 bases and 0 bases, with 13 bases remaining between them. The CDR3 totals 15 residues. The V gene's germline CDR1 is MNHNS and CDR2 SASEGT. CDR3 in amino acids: CASNPEQYSNQPQHF. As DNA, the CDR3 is TGTGCCAGCAATCCGGAACAGTATAGCAATCAGCCCCAGCATTTT.

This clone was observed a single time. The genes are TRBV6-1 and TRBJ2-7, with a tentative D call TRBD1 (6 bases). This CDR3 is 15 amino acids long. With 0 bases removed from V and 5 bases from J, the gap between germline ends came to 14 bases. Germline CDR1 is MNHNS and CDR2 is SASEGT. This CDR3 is CASSEAGAGDHEQYF. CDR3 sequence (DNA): TGTGCCAGCAGTGAAGCGGGGGCAGGGGACCACGAGCAGTACTTC.